This passage covers 29 T cell receptor beta chains from one sample sequenced in a study of identical twins. TCRdb processed the 5' RACE reads anew with MiXCR; each CDR3 protein has one entry. Of fewer than 800,000 distinct CDR3 sequences listed, under 8.5% are singletons. The same specimen was also included in a second study, on yellow fever vaccine responses in identical twins.

Sequenced input: PBMCs. The receptors here all came from a woman between 18 and 30 years old in good health.

This clonotype came up a few times. J is TRBJ2-7 and V is TRBV15; maybe TRBD1 (8 bases). In germline, CDR1 is LNHNV, CDR2 YYDKDF (reference sequence). CDR3 size: 13 residues. V dropped 6 bases and J dropped 3 bases, with 12 bases sitting between them. The CDR3: CATRDREGYEQYV. The CDR3 region has the DNA TGTGCCACCAGGGACAGGGAGGGCTACGAGCAGTACGTC.

This clonotype was picked up a small number of times. This chain joins TRBV6-6 and TRBJ1-4, with TRBD1 identical over 7 bases. Germline V gene lookup returns CDR1 MNHNY and CDR2 SVGAGI (reference sequence). The CDR3 loop spans 13 amino acids. Unmatched junction bases numbered 6, after V lost 7 bases and J lost 7 bases. The CDR3 here is CASNDREAEKLFF. The CDR3 DNA sequence: TGTGCCAGCAACGACAGGGAGGCTGAAAAACTGTTTTTT.

This clonotype was found many times. V usage is TRBV12-3 or TRBV12-4 and J usage is TRBJ2-3; D ambiguous. CDR3 length equals 12 residues. Trimming shortened V by 5 bases and J by 6 bases, and 9 bases separated the two germline ends. DNA of the CDR3: TGTGCCAGCAGTGTTCTTGGGGATACGCAGTATTTT. This translates into CASSVLGDTQYF.

This clonotype was seen many times. The chain couples TRBV5-5 to TRBJ1-5; possible D gene TRBD1, 5 bases. From germline, CDR1 is SGHKS and CDR2 YYEKEE (reference sequence). The ends were cut back, 0 bases at V and 4 bases at J, with 14 bases in the middle. This CDR3 contains 16 residues. CDR3 bases: TGTGCCAGCAGCTTGGGGGTGGGGGGAGTTAATCAGCCCCAGCATTTT. Protein sequence: CASSLGVGGVNQPQHF.

The V call is TRBV10-2, the J call TRBJ2-6; 7 nucleotides agree with TRBD1. With 5 bases clipped from V and 4 bases from J, the junction kept 11 bases outside the gene matches. CDR3 size: 17 residues. Germline loops: CDR1 WSHSY, CDR2 SAAADI. This chain's CDR3 is CASSSQATGVGANVLTF. The DNA for the CDR3 is TGCGCCAGCAGTTCACAAGCCACAGGGGTAGGGGCCAACGTCCTGACTTTC.

This clonotype has only a few counts. The chain employs TRBV28 and TRBJ2-1; 12 bases line up with TRBD2. Germline CDR1 is MDHEN and CDR2 is SYDVKM. This CDR3 region has 20 residues. V was clipped by 8 bases and J by 6 bases; unmatched bases: 23. The DNA for the CDR3 is TGTGCCAGCTCCGGGGGGCTGGGACGGGGAACTAGCGGGAGGATCAATGAGCAGTTCTTC. As protein: CASSGGLGRGTSGRINEQFF.

This clonotype was observed a handful of times. The J gene is TRBJ2-5, the V gene TRBV5-1; weak D call: TRBD2 (6 bases). Germline values: CDR1 SGHRS, CDR2 YFSETQ. The CDR3 totals 15 residues. Trimming took 4 bases from V and 1 from J, leaving 14 bases between them. CDR3 amino acids: CASSPDRGTQETQYF. Here the CDR3 DNA reads TGCGCCAGCAGCCCCGATCGGGGGACCCAAGAGACCCAGTACTTC. Variable domain in full (rest from reference TRBV5-1 and TRBJ2-5): KAGVTQTPRYLIKTRGQQVTLSCSPISGHRSVSWYQQTPGQGLQFLFEYFSETQRNKGNFPGRFSGRQFSNSRSEMNVSTLELGDSALYLCASSPDRGTQETQYFGPGTRLLVL.

The rearrangement links TRBV5-6 to TRBJ2-3, with D perhaps matching TRBD2 (5 bases). The germline V gene encodes CDR1 SGHDT and CDR2 YYEEEE. V was shortened by 0 bases and J by 3 bases, with 8 bases between the two germline ends. The CDR3 has 14 residues. The CDR3 protein is CASSLVAPTDTQYF. CDR3 bases: TGTGCCAGCAGCTTGGTAGCGCCTACAGATACGCAGTATTTT. The whole variable domain, remainder taken from reference TRBV5-6 and TRBJ2-3, is DAGVTQSPTHLIKTRGQQVTLRCSPKSGHDTVSWYQQALGQGPQFIFQYYEEEERQRGNFPDRFSGHQFPNYSSELNVNALLLGDSALYLCASSLVAPTDTQYFGPGTRLTVL.

The chain employs TRBV9 and TRBJ2-4, with D perhaps TRBD1 (6 bases). Germline V CDR1 and CDR2: SGDLS, YYNGEE. CDR3 length: 17 amino acids. With 4 bases removed from V and 0 bases from J, the gap between germline ends came to 17 bases. This chain's CDR3 is CASSLDSAQLAKNIQYF. Here the CDR3 DNA reads TGTGCCAGCAGCTTGGACAGCGCCCAACTAGCCAAAAACATTCAGTACTTC.

The genes are TRBV27 and TRBJ2-2; 14 nucleotides line up with TRBD2. There are 19 residues in the CDR3. J lost 0 bases, V lost 2 bases, and 5 bases had no gene match. CDR1 and CDR2 from the germline V gene are MNHEY and SMNVEV (reference sequence). The CDR3 here is CASSLSLGLAGANTGELFF. The CDR3, as DNA: TGTGCCAGCAGTTTAAGCCTGGGACTAGCGGGGGCGAACACCGGGGAGCTGTTTTTT.

This clonotype was detected many times. The J gene is TRBJ2-7, the V gene TRBV5-1; TRBD1 matches 7 bases. The V gene end was trimmed by 5 bases and the J gene end by 1 base; junction bases not matched to a gene: 12. CDR3 size: 16 residues. CDR1 and CDR2 from the germline V gene are SGHRS and YFSETQ. This CDR3 reads CASRGLTGERSYEQYF. The CDR3 nucleotides are TGCGCCAGCAGAGGCCTTACAGGGGAAAGGTCCTACGAGCAGTACTTC.

This clonotype has at least ten counts. V is TRBV9 and J is TRBJ2-1, with TRBD1 matching 7 bases. CDR1 SGDLS and CDR2 YYNGEE come from the germline V gene. The CDR3 totals 16 residues. V dropped 3 bases and J dropped 0; count of bases not matched to a gene: 6. The CDR3 sequence: CASSGRTGASYNEQFF. CDR3 bases: TGTGCCAGCAGCGGCCGAACAGGGGCCTCCTACAATGAGCAGTTCTTC.

Many counts were recorded for this clonotype. V gene TRBV7-8 combines with J gene TRBJ1-4; TRBD1 might be the D (6 bases). Between the trimmed V and J ends, which lost 5 bases and 13 bases, there was a span of 20 bases. The V gene's germline CDR1 is SGHVS and CDR2 FQNEAQ. The CDR3 has 14 residues. CDR3: CASSPGAGALVLFF. The CDR3 region has the DNA TGTGCCAGCAGCCCCGGGGCAGGGGCCCTGGTACTGTTTTTT. The variable domain in full, completed from reference TRBV7-8 and TRBJ1-4, reads GAGVSQSPRYKVAKRGQDVALRCDPISGHVSLFWYQQALGQGPEFLTYFQNEAQLDKSGLPSDRFFAERPEGSVSTLKIQRTQQEDSAVYLCASSPGAGALVLFFGSGTQLSVL.

This clonotype was observed a few times. The chain couples TRBV7-2 to TRBJ1-6; TRBD1 might be the D (5 bases). V was trimmed by 5 bases and J by 7 bases, leaving 18 bases between them. Germline V gene data show CDR1 as SGHTA and CDR2 as FQGNSA. The CDR3 is 16 amino acids. The CDR3 DNA reads TGTGCCAGCAGCCCTGAGGGGCCAAAACTAAATTCACCCCTCCACTTT. It specifies CASSPEGPKLNSPLHF.

The V call is TRBV15, the J call TRBJ1-2, with unresolved D. V was shortened by 0 bases and J by 8 bases, with 16 bases between the two germline ends. CDR1 is LNHNV, CDR2 YYDKDF, per germline (reference sequence). CDR3 length: 15 residues. Written as DNA, the CDR3 is TGTGCCACCAGCAGAGATTTAACGGTGCCCGAGGGCTACACCTTC. It encodes CATSRDLTVPEGYTF.

This clonotype was seen at least ten times. The V call is TRBV12-5, the J call TRBJ2-1; no firm D call. This CDR3 spans 13 amino acids. CDR1 and CDR2 from the germline V gene are LGHNT and FRNRAP. The V end lost 6 bases, the J end lost 3 bases, and 9 bases lay between the germline ends. The DNA of the CDR3 is TGTGCTAGTGGCCTGAGCAACTACAATGAGCAGTTCTTC. Its translation: CASGLSNYNEQFF.

The genes are TRBV7-9 and TRBJ2-1, with TRBD2 matching 8 bases. Germline V lookup: CDR1 SEHNR, CDR2 FQNEAQ (reference sequence). V was clipped by 8 bases and J by 4 bases; unmatched bases: 4. The CDR3 is 13 amino acids. Here the CDR3 reads CASLAGIYNEQFF. The DNA for the CDR3 is TGTGCCAGCTTAGCGGGGATTTACAATGAGCAGTTCTTC.

The sample holds a few counts of this clonotype. The gene calls are TRBV3-1 and TRBJ1-1; the D is unclear. The CDR3 runs 10 residues. V lost 0 bases and J lost 10, with 3 bases in between. Germline V gene lookup returns CDR1 LGHDT and CDR2 YNNKEL (reference sequence). The CDR3 region is CASSQDLAFF. In nucleotides, the CDR3 is TGTGCCAGCAGCCAAGATTTAGCTTTCTTT.

The J gene is TRBJ2-7, the V gene TRBV12-3 or TRBV12-4; D is unresolved. The CDR3 has 15 residues. Trimming removed 6 bases from V and 3 bases from J, with 18 bases in between. The chain's CDR3 is CASRRSGRRHYEQYF. As DNA, the CDR3 is TGTGCCAGCAGAAGAAGTGGCAGGAGACACTACGAGCAGTACTTC.

The chain uses TRBV5-1 and TRBJ2-2, with 7 bases that match TRBD1. Trimming at V came to 4 bases and at J to 0 bases, leaving 6 bases not matched to a gene. Looked up from germline, CDR1 is SGHRS and CDR2 is YFSETQ. The CDR3 loop spans 16 amino acids. The CDR3 loop is CASSPWTGANTGELFF. CDR3 sequence (DNA): TGCGCCAGCAGCCCGTGGACAGGAGCGAACACCGGGGAGCTGTTTTTT.

The chain uses TRBV25-1 and TRBJ1-1; unclear D gene. Germline V gene lookup returns CDR1 MGHDK and CDR2 SYGVNS. The V gene lost 7 bases and the J gene lost 9 bases, with 15 bases spanning the gap. CDR3 length: 12 amino acids. CDR3 sequence reads: CASTPLIGKAFF. The CDR3 DNA sequence: TGTGCCAGCACCCCCTTGATAGGGAAAGCTTTCTTT. The full variable domain, with the rest looked up from reference TRBV25-1 and TRBJ1-1, is EADIYQTPRYLVIGTGKKITLECSQTMGHDKMYWYQQDPGMELHLIHYSYGVNSTEKGDLSSESTVSRIRTEHFPLTLESARPSHTSQYLCASTPLIGKAFFGQGTRLTVV.

As to this clonotype: A single base separates this from a much larger clone, so it may be a read error. In nucleotides, the CDR3 is TGTGCCAGCAGCCGGACTAGCAGGGGTGGTAATGAGCAGTTCTTC. This codes for CASSRTSRGGNEQFF. V and J are TRBV3-1 and TRBJ2-1; TRBD2 matches 8 bases. Trimming took 4 bases from V and 7 from J; bases not matched to a gene: 9. Germline values: CDR1 LGHDT, CDR2 YNNKEL (reference sequence). This CDR3 is built from 15 residues.

This CDR3 reads CASSPDTINEQFF. The CDR3 region has the DNA TGTGCCAGCAGCCCCGACACCATTAATGAGCAGTTCTTC. The V call is TRBV5-5, the J call TRBJ2-1; D is uncertain. V was clipped by 4 bases and J by 7 bases, with 12 bases between them. Germline V gene sequence: CDR1 SGHKS, CDR2 YYEKEE (reference sequence). This CDR3 spans 13 amino acids.

This clonotype came up many times. This sequence joins TRBV28 and TRBJ2-5; D not resolved. The CDR3 is 15 amino acids. Deletions cut 5 bases from V and 1 base from J, with 14 bases between. The germline CDR1 and CDR2 sequences are MDHEN and SYDVKM. The CDR3 sequence is CASSSPGQTQETQYF. CDR3 coding DNA: TGTGCCAGCAGTAGCCCCGGGCAGACCCAAGAGACCCAGTACTTC.

At least ten counts were recorded for this clonotype. The CDR3 loop is CASSPARDGSSNYGYTF. The CDR3 DNA follows: TGTGCCAGCTCTCCCGCCCGCGACGGCTCATCTAACTATGGCTACACCTTC. V and J are TRBV2 and TRBJ1-2; no definite D call. The CDR3 sequence is 17 residues long. The V and J ends lost 8 bases and 0 bases respectively, with 22 bases between them. The germline V gene has CDR1 SNHLY and CDR2 FYNNEI.

This clonotype was seen a few times. The V gene is TRBV27, the J gene TRBJ1-5, with D uncertain. V was trimmed by 2 bases and J by 10 bases, leaving 12 bases between them. The germline CDR1 and CDR2 sequences are MNHEY and SMNVEV (reference sequence). This CDR3 has 13 residues. The CDR3 loop is CASSLSWGKPQHF. CDR3 in DNA: TGTGCCAGCAGTTTAAGTTGGGGTAAACCCCAGCATTTT.

This clonotype was detected ten times or more. The chain links TRBV29-1 to TRBJ2-5; D gene ambiguous. There are 13 residues in the CDR3. CDR1 and CDR2 (germline): SQVTM, ANQGSEA. V shed 4 bases and J shed 5 bases, with 14 bases lying between them. The CDR3 here is CSVVPTPWETQYF. The DNA of the CDR3 is TGCAGCGTTGTACCTACCCCCTGGGAGACCCAGTACTTC.

The chain couples TRBV9 to TRBJ2-7; a weak D match, TRBD2 (7 bases). Per germline, CDR1 SGDLS and CDR2 YYNGEE. V was pared by 4 bases and J by 2 bases, with 19 bases between. The CDR3 has 16 amino acids. CDR3 DNA sequence: TGTGCCAGCAGCCCCCGCGACGGGGGGCAAACCTACGAGCAGTACTTC. Translated: CASSPRDGGQTYEQYF.

This clonotype was seen at least ten times. The chain uses TRBV19 and TRBJ2-1, with 13 positions matching TRBD2. Germline loops: CDR1 LNHDA, CDR2 SQIVND (reference sequence). V lost 0 bases to trimming and J lost 0 bases; unmatched junction nucleotides: 11. This CDR3 contains 21 residues. The CDR3 loop is CASSIDLSGTSGESSYNEQFF. As DNA, the CDR3 is TGTGCCAGTAGTATAGATCTATCCGGGACTAGCGGGGAAAGCTCCTACAATGAGCAGTTCTTC.